The rows below give T cell receptor beta chains drawn from one sample of a study of cytotoxic CD8 clonotypes in ibrutinib-treated CLL. The protocol was immunoSEQ multiplex PCR, while the TCRdb copy is restricted to in-frame clones and leaves out a portion. This table holds 100,000 to 150,000 clones, over 75% found once. This sample comprised PBMCs, obtained after 24 months of ibrutinib treatment. All receptors derive from a human donor with chronic lymphocytic leukemia. The CDR3 runs from the conserved cysteine through the conserved F or W. Each record gives: V gene, D gene, CDR3 protein. D genes are given only for firm matches.

v_call: TRBV19
d_call: -
cdr3_aa: CASSSSGGLNQPQHF

v_call: TRBV5-6
d_call: TRBD1
cdr3_aa: CASSLGTGGPPLHF

v_call: TRBV28
d_call: TRBD1
cdr3_aa: CASTKTGGNTEAFF

v_call: TRBV9
d_call: -
cdr3_aa: CASSVEGGPQFF

v_call: TRBV18
d_call: TRBD2
cdr3_aa: CASSRGGHEQYF

v_call: TRBV28
d_call: -
cdr3_aa: CASTPRVLGDQPQHF

v_call: TRBV2
d_call: TRBD1
cdr3_aa: CASRGTGAEAFF

v_call: TRBV2
d_call: -
cdr3_aa: CASAIITYEQYF

v_call: TRBV28
d_call: TRBD1
cdr3_aa: CASSRGGTALVGAFF

v_call: TRBV7-6
d_call: -
cdr3_aa: CASSSPGVGGYTF

v_call: TRBV28
d_call: -
cdr3_aa: CATDSWGAGQPQHF

v_call: TRBV7-6
d_call: -
cdr3_aa: CASSPDSVRETQYF

v_call: TRBV4-3
d_call: TRBD2
cdr3_aa: CASGLAGGLYNEQFF

v_call: TRBV13
d_call: -
cdr3_aa: CASSRGVIDTEAFF

v_call: TRBV2
d_call: TRBD1
cdr3_aa: CARQGQGLSDTQYF

v_call: TRBV9
d_call: -
cdr3_aa: CASSVAPGAAGELFF

v_call: TRBV5-1
d_call: -
cdr3_aa: CASSSQTGRAGANVLTF

v_call: TRBV28
d_call: -
cdr3_aa: CASRLRGGTYEQYF

v_call: TRBV5-6
d_call: TRBD1
cdr3_aa: CASSGVQQGSNYGYTF

v_call: TRBV29-1
d_call: TRBD2
cdr3_aa: CSVEDLRSGRAIGEQFF

v_call: TRBV28
d_call: -
cdr3_aa: CASSSPAPPGLFF

v_call: TRBV5-6
d_call: -
cdr3_aa: CASSRGISSYNEQFF